This T cell receptor (beta chain) was documented in a study of a mutant IDH1 vaccine in newly diagnosed glioma. Overall study: Either 4-6 weeks after radiotherapy alone or alongside temozolomide, vaccination was begun.

This sample's time point: week 23, last vaccination. Every vaccine dose comprised 300 ug of mutant IDH1 20-mer peptide plus topical imiquimod. TCRdb's table, derived via immunoSEQ multiplex PCR, lists solely in-frame clones and lacks some. The data show tens of thousands of clones, about 80% seen once. In regard to this clone: The target antigen is unknown.

V was pared by 1 base and J by 4 bases, with 7 bases between. The CDR3 covers 13 residues. Germline V lookup: CDR1 SGHVS, CDR2 FNYEAQ. The sequences come from PBMCs, collected from a glioma patient whose treatment included an IDH1 peptide vaccine. The rearrangement joins TRBV7-6 to TRBJ1-2; tentative D call: TRBD1 (5 bases). This receptor was identified in a man aged 18-30 years with glioma. As DNA, the CDR3 is TGTGCCAGCAGCTTAGGGGGGGGCTATGGCTACACCTTC. Translating gives CASSLGGGYGYTF.